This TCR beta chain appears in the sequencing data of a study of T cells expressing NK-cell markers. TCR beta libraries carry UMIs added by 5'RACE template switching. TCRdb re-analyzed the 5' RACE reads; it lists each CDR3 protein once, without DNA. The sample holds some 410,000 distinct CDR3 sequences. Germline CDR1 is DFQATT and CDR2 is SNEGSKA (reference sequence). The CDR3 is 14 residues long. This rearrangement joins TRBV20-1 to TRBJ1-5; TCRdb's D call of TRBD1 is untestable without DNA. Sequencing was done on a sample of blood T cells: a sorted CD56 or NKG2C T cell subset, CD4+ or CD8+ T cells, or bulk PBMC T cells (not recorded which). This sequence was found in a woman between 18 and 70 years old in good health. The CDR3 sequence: CSATTGISNQPQHF.